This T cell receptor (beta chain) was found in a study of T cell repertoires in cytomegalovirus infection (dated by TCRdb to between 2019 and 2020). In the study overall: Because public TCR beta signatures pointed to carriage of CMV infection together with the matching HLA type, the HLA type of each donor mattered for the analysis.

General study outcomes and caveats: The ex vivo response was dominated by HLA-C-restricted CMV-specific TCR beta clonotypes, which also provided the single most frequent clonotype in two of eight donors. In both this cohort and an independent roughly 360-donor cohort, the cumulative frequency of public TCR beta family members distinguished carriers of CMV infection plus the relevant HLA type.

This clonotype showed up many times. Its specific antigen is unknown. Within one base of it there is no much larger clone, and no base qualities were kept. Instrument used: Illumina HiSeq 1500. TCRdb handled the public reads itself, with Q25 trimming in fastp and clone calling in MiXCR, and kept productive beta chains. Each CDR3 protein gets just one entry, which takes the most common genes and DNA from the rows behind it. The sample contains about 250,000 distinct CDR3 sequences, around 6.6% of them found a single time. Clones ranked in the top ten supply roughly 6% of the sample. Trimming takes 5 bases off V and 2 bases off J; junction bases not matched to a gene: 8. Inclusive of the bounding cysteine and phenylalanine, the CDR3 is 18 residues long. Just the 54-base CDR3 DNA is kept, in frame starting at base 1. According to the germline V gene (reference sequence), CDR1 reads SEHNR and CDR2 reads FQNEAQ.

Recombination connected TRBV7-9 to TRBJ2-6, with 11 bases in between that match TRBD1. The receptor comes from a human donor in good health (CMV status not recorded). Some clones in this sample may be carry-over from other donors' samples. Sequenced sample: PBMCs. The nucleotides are TGTGCCAGCAGCCCAGAGGACAGGGGGCTAGCTGGGGCCAACGTCCTGACTTTC. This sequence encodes CASSPEDRGLAGANVLTF.